Listed below are T cell receptor beta chains from one sample, sequenced in a study of CXCR3-negative and CXCR3-positive naive CD8 T cells. With the 5' RACE reads reprocessed, TCRdb shows one record per CDR3 protein and no DNA. The sample includes around 110,000 distinct CDR3 sequences. The specimen sequenced was naive CXCR3+ CD8+ T cells from blood. These receptors were taken from a human donor in good health. Some clones in this sample may be carry-over from other donors' samples. Each CDR3 is given with its conserved first and last residue.

CDR3 | J | V
CASSQGALQETQYF | TRBJ2-5 | TRBV4-1
CASSTGRDYHPDTQYF | TRBJ2-3 | TRBV7-2
CASSLILGRTVSGNTIYF | TRBJ1-3 | TRBV12-3/TRBV12-4
CASSQAPGAGTGELFF | TRBJ2-2 | TRBV3-1
CASSNRASGSGVWTGELFF | TRBJ2-2 | TRBV21-1
CAIFSGRAPTDTQYF | TRBJ2-3 | TRBV10-3
CSARRGYEQYF | TRBJ2-7 | TRBV20-1
CASSRSMLADPYEQYF | TRBJ2-7 | TRBV4-3
CSVVASGRFTGELFF | TRBJ2-2 | TRBV29-1
CAYQGLTRDTQYF | TRBJ2-3 | TRBV30
CSGKGTSGSEQFF | TRBJ2-1 | TRBV29-1
CASSLDLAGRINIQYF | TRBJ2-4 | TRBV5-1
CASSLSLATSRGSNQPQHF | TRBJ1-5 | TRBV27
CASSGTGGLNTEAFF | TRBJ1-1 | TRBV28
CTSSLAGDYEQYF | TRBJ2-7 | TRBV12-3/TRBV12-4
CASSTYPPPTGPGELFF | TRBJ2-2 | TRBV7-6
CASSQGLAGRSIQYF | TRBJ2-4 | TRBV4-3
CASRPGGLSGELFF | TRBJ2-2 | TRBV11-2
CASSGRNLGEQYF | TRBJ2-7 | TRBV11-2
CASSPPSVKAEQYF | TRBJ2-7 | TRBV7-8
CASSYSTSGAQTQYF | TRBJ2-5 | TRBV6-5
CSATTGGDGYTF | TRBJ1-2 | TRBV20-1
CASSFAGGNYEQYF | TRBJ2-7 | TRBV5-1
CASSLGLAREQYF | TRBJ2-7 | TRBV12-3/TRBV12-4
CASSFPVGGHAGELFF | TRBJ2-2 | TRBV11-2
CASSRGHLDRGGNEQFF | TRBJ2-1 | TRBV5-1